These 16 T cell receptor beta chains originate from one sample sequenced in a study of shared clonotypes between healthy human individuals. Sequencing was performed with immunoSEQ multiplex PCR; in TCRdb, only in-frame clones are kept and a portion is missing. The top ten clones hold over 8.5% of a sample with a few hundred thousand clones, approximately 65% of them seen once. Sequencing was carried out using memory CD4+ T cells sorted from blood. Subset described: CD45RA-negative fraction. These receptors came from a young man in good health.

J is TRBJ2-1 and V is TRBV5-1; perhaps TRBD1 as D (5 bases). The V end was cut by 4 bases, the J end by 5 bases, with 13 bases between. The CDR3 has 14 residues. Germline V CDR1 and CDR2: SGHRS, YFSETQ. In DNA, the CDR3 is TGCGCCAGCAGCGTTGCCAGGGAAGACAATGAGCAGTTCTTC. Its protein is CASSVAREDNEQFF.

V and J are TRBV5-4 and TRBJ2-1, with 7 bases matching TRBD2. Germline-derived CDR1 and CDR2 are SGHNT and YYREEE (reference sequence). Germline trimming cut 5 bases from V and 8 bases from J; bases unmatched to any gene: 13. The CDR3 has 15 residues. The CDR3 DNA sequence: TGTGCCAGCAGGTCTGGACTAGAGAGGTCACATGAGCAGTTCTTC. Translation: CASRSGLERSHEQFF.

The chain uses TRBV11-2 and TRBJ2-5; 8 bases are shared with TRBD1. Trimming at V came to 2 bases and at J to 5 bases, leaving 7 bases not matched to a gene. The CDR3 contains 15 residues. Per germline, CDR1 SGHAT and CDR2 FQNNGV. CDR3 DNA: TGTGCCAGCAGCTTACAGGGGGCGAAGGGTGAGACCCAGTACTTC. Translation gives CASSLQGAKGETQYF.

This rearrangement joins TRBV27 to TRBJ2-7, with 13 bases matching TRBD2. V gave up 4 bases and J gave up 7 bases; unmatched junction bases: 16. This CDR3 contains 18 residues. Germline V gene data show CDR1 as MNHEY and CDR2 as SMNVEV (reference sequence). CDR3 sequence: CASSSNLMRTSGRREQYF. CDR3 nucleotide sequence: TGTGCCAGCAGTTCCAACCTCATGCGGACTAGCGGGAGACGTGAGCAGTACTTC.

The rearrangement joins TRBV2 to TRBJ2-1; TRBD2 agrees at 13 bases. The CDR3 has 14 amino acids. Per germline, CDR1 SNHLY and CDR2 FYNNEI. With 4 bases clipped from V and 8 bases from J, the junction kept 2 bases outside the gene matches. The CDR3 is CASSGTSGRDEQFF. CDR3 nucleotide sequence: TGTGCCAGCAGTGGGACTAGCGGGAGAGATGAGCAGTTCTTC.

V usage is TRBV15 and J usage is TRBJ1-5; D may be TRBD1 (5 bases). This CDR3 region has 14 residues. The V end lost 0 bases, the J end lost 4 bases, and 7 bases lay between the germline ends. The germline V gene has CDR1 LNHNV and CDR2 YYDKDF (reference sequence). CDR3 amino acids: CATSRDRTNQPQHF. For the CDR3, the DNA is TGTGCCACCAGCAGAGATCGGACAAATCAGCCCCAGCATTTT.

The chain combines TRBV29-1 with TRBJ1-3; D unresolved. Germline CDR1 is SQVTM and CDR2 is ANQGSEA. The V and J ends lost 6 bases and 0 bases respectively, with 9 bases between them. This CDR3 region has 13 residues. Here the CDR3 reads CSVAVSSGNTIYF. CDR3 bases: TGCAGCGTCGCGGTGAGCTCTGGAAACACCATATATTTT.

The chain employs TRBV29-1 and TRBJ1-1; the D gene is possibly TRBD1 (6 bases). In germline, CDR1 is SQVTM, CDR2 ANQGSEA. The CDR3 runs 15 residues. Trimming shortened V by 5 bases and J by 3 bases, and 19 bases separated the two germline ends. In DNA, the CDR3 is TGCAGCGTTAAGGTGGGGGGCGAGACTTACACTGAAGCTTTCTTT. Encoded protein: CSVKVGGETYTEAFF.

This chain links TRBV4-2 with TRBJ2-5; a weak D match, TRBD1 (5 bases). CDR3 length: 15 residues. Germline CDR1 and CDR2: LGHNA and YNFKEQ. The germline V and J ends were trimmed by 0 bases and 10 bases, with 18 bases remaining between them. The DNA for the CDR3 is TGTGCCAGCAGCCAAGAAACAGGCCAAGGTTTTTACCAGTACTTC. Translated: CASSQETGQGFYQYF.

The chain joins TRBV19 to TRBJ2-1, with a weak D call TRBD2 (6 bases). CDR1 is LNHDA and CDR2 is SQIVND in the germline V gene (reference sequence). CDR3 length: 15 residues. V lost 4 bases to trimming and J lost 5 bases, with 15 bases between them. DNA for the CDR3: TGTGCCAGTAGTACGGCCGAGACTAGGAACAATGAGCAGTTCTTC. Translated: CASSTAETRNNEQFF. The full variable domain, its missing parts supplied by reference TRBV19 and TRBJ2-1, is DGGITQSPKYLFRKEGQNVTLSCEQNLNHDAMYWYRQDPGQGLRLIYYSQIVNDFQKGDIAEGYSVSREKKESFPLTVTSAQKNPTAFYLCASSTAETRNNEQFFGPGTRLTVL.

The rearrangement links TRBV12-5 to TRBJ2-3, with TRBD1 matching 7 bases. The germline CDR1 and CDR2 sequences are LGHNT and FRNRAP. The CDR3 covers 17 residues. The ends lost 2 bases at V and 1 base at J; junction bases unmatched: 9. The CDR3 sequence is CASGLLQGSGGTDTQYF. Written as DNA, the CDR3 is TGTGCTAGTGGTTTGCTACAGGGGAGTGGGGGCACAGATACGCAGTATTTT. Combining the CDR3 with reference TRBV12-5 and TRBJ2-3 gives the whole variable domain DARVTQTPRHKVTEMGQEVTMRCQPILGHNTVFWYRQTMMQGLELLAYFRNRAPLDDSGMPKDRFSAEMPDATLATLKIQPSEPRDSAVYFCASGLLQGSGGTDTQYFGPGTRLTVL.

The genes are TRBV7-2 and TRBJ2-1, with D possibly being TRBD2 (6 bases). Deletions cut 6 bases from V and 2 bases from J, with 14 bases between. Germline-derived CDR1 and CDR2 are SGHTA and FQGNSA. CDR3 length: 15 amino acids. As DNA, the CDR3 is TGTGCCAGCAGAGCTAGCGCGACGACCTACAATGAGCAGTTCTTC. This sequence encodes CASRASATTYNEQFF.

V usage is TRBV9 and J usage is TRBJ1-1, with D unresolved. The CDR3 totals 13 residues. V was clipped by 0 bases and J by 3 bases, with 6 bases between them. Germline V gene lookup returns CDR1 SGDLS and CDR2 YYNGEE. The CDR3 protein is CASSVEADTEAFF. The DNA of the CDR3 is TGTGCCAGCAGCGTAGAGGCCGACACTGAAGCTTTCTTT.

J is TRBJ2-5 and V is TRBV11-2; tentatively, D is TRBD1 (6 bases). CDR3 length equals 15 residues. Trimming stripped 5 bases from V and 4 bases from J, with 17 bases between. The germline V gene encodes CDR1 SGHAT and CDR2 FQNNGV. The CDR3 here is CASSPPGHGVETQYF. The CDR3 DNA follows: TGTGCCAGCAGCCCTCCGGGACACGGGGTAGAGACCCAGTACTTC.

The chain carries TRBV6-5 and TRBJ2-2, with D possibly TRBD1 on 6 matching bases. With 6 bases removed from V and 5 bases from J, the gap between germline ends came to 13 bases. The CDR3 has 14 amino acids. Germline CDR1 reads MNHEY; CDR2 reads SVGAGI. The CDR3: CASRPWTVTGELFF. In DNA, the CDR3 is TGTGCCAGCAGGCCATGGACAGTTACCGGGGAGCTGTTTTTT.

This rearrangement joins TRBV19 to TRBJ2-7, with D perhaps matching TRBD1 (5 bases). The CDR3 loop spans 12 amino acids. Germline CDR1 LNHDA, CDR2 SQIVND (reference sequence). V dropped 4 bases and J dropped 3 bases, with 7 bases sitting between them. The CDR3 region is CASSKGIYEQYF. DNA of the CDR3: TGTGCCAGTAGTAAGGGGATCTACGAGCAGTACTTC. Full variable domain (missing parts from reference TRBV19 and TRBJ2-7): DGGITQSPKYLFRKEGQNVTLSCEQNLNHDAMYWYRQDPGQGLRLIYYSQIVNDFQKGDIAEGYSVSREKKESFPLTVTSAQKNPTAFYLCASSKGIYEQYFGPGTRLTVT.